This T cell receptor (beta chain) was documented in a study of cytomegalovirus exposure and HLA in healthy donors. Overall study results and limits: A few of the chains that were CMV-associated were confirmed in vitro to be specific for CMV antigens.

The data were produced by immunoSEQ multiplex PCR, yet TCRdb's version contains in-frame clones alone and is incomplete. The data show about 110,000 clones, approximately 85% seen once. CDR1 and CDR2 (germline): SGHNT, YYREEE (reference sequence). Trimming left V 4 bases short and J 3 bases short, with 7 bases between. The CDR3 runs to 12 residues. Comments on this clone: Its antigen remains unidentified.

Sequencing input: PBMCs. The rearrangement links TRBV5-4 to TRBJ1-2; no reliable D call. The receptor was derived from a woman younger than 30 in good health and CMV-seronegative. The CDR3 here is CASSAGDYGYTF. The CDR3 nucleotides are TGTGCCAGCAGCGCCGGGGACTATGGCTACACCTTC.